This entry concerns a single TCR beta chain. The antigen remains unidentified. The data belong to a study of T cell responses to AZD1222 COVID-19 vaccine. The study, taken as a whole, reports: A mostly white British donor set with more females was recruited, and clonal diversity was possibly underestimated. Regions 160-218 and 743-854 dominated among vaccine-associated CD4 TCRs spanning spike.

V lost 0 bases and J lost 5, with 14 bases in between. This CDR3 has 16 residues. The V gene's germline CDR1 is SGHRS and CDR2 YFSETQ. The assay was immunoSEQ multiplex PCR, and TCRdb's table has in-frame clones only and misses some. The table shows 75,000 to 85,000 clones, with roughly nine tenths occurring only once. The chain combines TRBV5-1 with TRBJ1-4, with D perhaps TRBD1 (6 bases). The receptor comes from an adult who received the AZD1222 COVID-19 vaccine. The source was peripheral blood, collected 28 days after the second AZD1222 dose. Here the CDR3 DNA reads TGCGCCAGCAGCTTGGGAGTTGGGGGCACCAATGAAAAACTGTTTTTT. Translating gives CASSLGVGGTNEKLFF.